This entry features one T cell receptor beta chain sequence. The antigen is unknown. This sample is part of a study of cytomegalovirus exposure and HLA in healthy donors. Findings and limits, study-wide: An observed cluster of highly shared sequence variants was recorded as a likely sequencing artifact. A later analysis revealed that TCR association rates differed between HLA loci, peaking at DRB1 and bottoming out at HLA-C.

Researchers ran the PCR with 60 Vbeta and 13 Jbeta primers. Using immunoSEQ multiplex PCR, the repertoire was profiled, and TCRdb retains in-frame clones only, with some absent. This sample contains some 130,000 clones. This receptor was obtained from a woman aged 40-49 years in good health and CMV-seropositive. Input material: PBMCs.

The DNA for the CDR3 is TGTGCCAGCAGCGAGAGGTCTAGCAATCAGCCCCAGCATTTT. It encodes CASSERSSNQPQHF. This chain links TRBV13 with TRBJ1-5; no clear D gene. V lost 5 bases, J lost 0 bases, and 8 bases lay in between. The V gene's germline CDR1 is PRHDT and CDR2 FYEKMQ (reference sequence). This CDR3 has 14 amino acids.